This T cell receptor (beta chain) comes out of a study of cytomegalovirus exposure and HLA in healthy donors (TCRdb year 2017). About the full investigation: An earlier analysis of some 620 of the donors reported under 300 Gb of sequence data and 95 million to 140 million unique TCR beta sequences obtained from about 179 million T cells. Among about 390 genotyped donors of the cohort, an average of about 240,000 unique TCR beta nucleotide sequences were sequenced per donor, roughly 18% of them non-productive. To study patterns of TCR occurrence, a later analysis re-analyzed previously published TCR beta repertoires from more than 550 donors and added high-resolution HLA genotyping. Rather than using new phenotypic data, the later analysis identified candidate immune exposures from TCR beta sequences and from how often those sequences occurred across donors. Along with the approximately 650-subject first cohort, a separate validation cohort of approximately 110 different subjects was used. The T cell repertoires of 666 subjects were profiled by immunosequencing and related to cytomegalovirus serostatus. Donor age, sex, ethnicity and CMV serostatus were collected together with the repertoire data. A later genetic analysis used genome-wide SNP genotypes for 398 of the 666 donors, treating that subset as a discovery cohort. Of the roughly 410 genotyped donors, less than 90% were placed in the genetic ancestry cluster associated with self-reported Caucasian donors. All discovery cohort repertoires had been generated on a single sequencing platform. The study aimed to test whether cataloging public T cell receptors could reveal signatures of past pathogen exposure. An earlier analysis of approximately 630 of the donors applied high-throughput TCR beta sequencing to assess whether each TCR beta V gene segment acted as functional or pseudogenic. An early release covering more than 500 HLA-typed donors comprised approximately 300 gigabases of sequencing data and 85 million or so unique TCR sequences. Because of strong linkage in the cohort, four to six DR-DQ haplotypes were treated as single units for association and clustering. Class I and class II HLA loci were covered by the typing at four-digit resolution. To predict cytomegalovirus infection status, the study brought together high-throughput TCR immunosequencing, statistical association of individual TCRs with disease status, and machine learning. Typing coverage differed by locus: A, B, C, DRB1 and DQB1 were typed in roughly 620-630 donors, DQA1 in 500 to 550, DPA1 in around 580, and DPB1 in approximately 450.

Comments on this clone: Its binding antigen is unknown. Nothing much larger sits one base from this clone, and base qualities are not available.

Receptor amplification or capture employed the immunoSEQ multiplex PCR assay. The multiplex PCR relied on a mix of 60 forward primers for TCR Vbeta segments and 13 reverse primers for TCR Jbeta segments. A multiplex PCR assay on genomic DNA amplified the CDR3 region of rearranged TCR beta genes. The Illumina HiSeq System was used to sequence the amplified TCR beta libraries as 87-base-pair reads. Per the original workflow: Across the 670 or so repertoires, a later analysis counted 60 million to 90 million unique TCR beta chains, approximately 10 million of which were shared by at least two donors. A nearest-neighbor algorithm error-corrected the raw reads and collapsed the reads into unique sequences, merging closely related sequences to remove PCR and sequencing errors. V, D and J gene segments were assigned by aligning CDR3 sequences to IMGT reference sequences. For a sequence to be retained, a match of at least six nucleotides to both a V gene segment and a J gene segment was required. Rearrangements were called productive when the CDR3 lacked stop codons and stayed in frame with V and J; all others were non-productive. Following IMGT convention, CDR3 was defined as the stretch from the second conserved V-encoded cysteine to the conserved J-encoded phenylalanine. The earlier analysis of 450 to 750 of the donors excluded any sequence lacking an unambiguous match to a single V gene segment. An earlier analysis of a few hundred of the donors called V segments functional above 56.7% productive rearrangements and segregating when the between-donor standard deviation exceeded 5%. A statistical classification framework was built for diagnosing cytomegalovirus status from the catalog of TCR beta chain sequences. V and J gene assignment, in a later analysis, came from comparing TCR nucleotide sequences with IMGT/GENE-DB human TR gene sequences. A later analysis assigned CDR3 sequences and most-parsimonious VDJ recombination scenarios with the TCRdist pipeline. In a later analysis, each TCR beta chain was defined by its CDR3 amino acid sequence together with its V-gene family, and reads lacking a unique V-gene family were excluded. In a later analysis, 550 to 650 highly shared, low-generation-probability nucleotide sequences were removed to address suspected cross-contamination and a sequencing artifact. For each public chain, a later analysis derived a clonal expansion index from normalized ranks of inferred template counts within each repertoire. In a later analysis, generation probabilities were computed using a VDJ recombination model fitted to out-of-frame rearrangements, and the results were checked against IGoR. In a later analysis, hypergeometric tests were used to score TCR-TCR, TCR-HLA and TCR-CMV co-occurrence, with a repertoire-size bias correction applied to TCR pairs. A later analysis estimated false discovery rates by permuting HLA or CMV assignments 20 times. In a later analysis, co-occurring TCRs were grouped using DBSCAN, and TCRdist sequence similarity was added for clustering within HLA-allele-positive subsets. For co-occurrence clustering, repertoires with fewer than 30,000 or more than 120,000 public chains were excluded, along with four or five repertoires with anomalous nucleotide sharing. Drawn from immuneACCESS, this table holds only the in-frame rearrangements with V and J called that TCRdb kept. Clones are partly lost; checked studies trace under half to an unresolved V gene and leave the rest unexplained. That table is the source of V, J and clone size, and D and trimming were worked out from the DNA. The sample has approximately 100,000 clones on record, roughly four fifths of them singletons. Over 12% of the sample is in the top ten clones.

Summary of the overall study and its limitations: In a later analysis, several top co-occurrence clusters were reported to appear linked to parvovirus B19, influenza, CMV and Epstein-Barr virus. A further reported finding was that TCR beta sequences accurately predicted the HLA-A and HLA-B alleles for most subjects in the first cohort. An association between a missense DCLRE1C variant and V-gene and J-gene trimming of TCR beta chains was found in a later genetic analysis and replicated in an independent cohort. Presence/absence analyses assumed roughly uniform sequencing depth across donors, an assumption that may not hold. Most TCR sequences were observed very rarely across donors, whereas some public TCRs were present in many individuals. A few of the identified cytomegalovirus-associated TCR beta chains were confirmed in vitro to be specific for cytomegalovirus antigens. Because counts were too low, approximately 18 rarely observed V segments, including chromosome 9 orphons, were excluded from the earlier analysis of a few hundred of the donors. According to a later analysis, most CMV-associated TCR beta chains appeared to be HLA-restricted, and the HLA associations seemed to be driven largely by CMV exposure. In this cohort, only TCR beta chains were sequenced, and detectable features were limited by the absence of alpha or paired-chain data. It was suggested by the authors that the approach could potentially be generalized to other disease states and immunological phenotypes. Compared with the approximately 670-donor mean, donors in an Asian-associated ancestry cluster had fewer N-insertions in productive TCRs, according to a later genetic analysis. The 87-base-pair reads could not distinguish some IMGT-functional V segments, including TRBV6-2 and TRBV6-3, so those segments were excluded. Strong co-occurrence of HLA alleles, especially DR and DQ, made assigning TCR associations to individual alleles difficult. In both the original and validation cohorts, the classifier was reported to diagnose cytomegalovirus status with high specificity and sensitivity. In a later analysis, some 18,000 TCR beta sequences were associated with specific HLA alleles at a false discovery rate of 0.05. In a later analysis, TCR association rates were found to vary across HLA loci, with the most associated TCRs seen for DRB1 alleles and the fewest for HLA-C alleles. The sequencing pipeline was judged likely to have produced a cluster of highly shared sequence variants as a technical artifact. HLA typing was unavailable for some donors at each locus, so association tests used only the typed subset. Compared with equally common non-associated chains, HLA-associated TCR beta chains in a later analysis were more clonally expanded and had lower generation probabilities. Correlated functional status among segregating V segments might be attributable to linkage disequilibrium, but an unknown experimental factor could not be ruled out. The study gave a list of 150 to 200 TCR beta chains associated with cytomegalovirus. An earlier analysis of approximately 540 of the donors showed that most TCR beta V segments appeared in productive rearrangements either about 87% or about 30% of the time, which broadly matched IMGT annotations. CMV serostatus was the only immune exposure information available for the cohort.

The cohort was made up of hundreds of healthy bone marrow donors. At the time of sampling, all cohort members were nominally healthy, though unrecorded immune exposures were likely present. The donor was CMV seropositive and was included in the group of approximately 300 seropositive cohort members. Every donor gave a peripheral blood sample, and the peripheral blood mononuclear cells from that sample were used for TCR beta sequencing. Genomic DNA extraction from the blood cell samples was performed with the Qiagen DNeasy Blood Extraction Kit. The CDR3 holds 14 amino acids from the cysteine to the phenylalanine. Only the CDR3 DNA stays, 42 bases, in frame from base 1. Trimming leaves V shorter by 7 bases and J shorter by 0 bases, with the junction holding 6 bases beyond the gene matches. CDR1 and CDR2 were assigned from the germline V gene as SQVTM and ANQGSEA.

The receptor comes from a male donor in good health and CMV-seropositive. This chain is built from TRBV29-1 and TRBJ2-3; a stretch of 8 junction bases matches TRBD2. Sequencing input: PBMCs. At the DNA level, the sequence is TGCAGCGCAAATAGCGGGGAGAGCACAGATACGCAGTATTTT. It translates to CSANSGESTDTQYF.